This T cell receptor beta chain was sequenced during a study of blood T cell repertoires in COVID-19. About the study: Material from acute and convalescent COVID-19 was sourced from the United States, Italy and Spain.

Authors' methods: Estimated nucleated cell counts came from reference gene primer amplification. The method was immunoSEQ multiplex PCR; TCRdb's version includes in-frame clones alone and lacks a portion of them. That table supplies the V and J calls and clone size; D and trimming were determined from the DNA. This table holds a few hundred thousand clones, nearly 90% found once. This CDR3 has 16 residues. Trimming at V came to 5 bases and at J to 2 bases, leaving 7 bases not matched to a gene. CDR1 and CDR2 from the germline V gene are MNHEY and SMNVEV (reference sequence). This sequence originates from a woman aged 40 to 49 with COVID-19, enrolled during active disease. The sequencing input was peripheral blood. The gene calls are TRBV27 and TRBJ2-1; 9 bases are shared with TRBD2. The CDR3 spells CASSESAGGPYNEQFF. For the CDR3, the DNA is TGTGCCAGCAGTGAGTCTGCGGGGGGGCCCTACAATGAGCAGTTCTTC.